This T cell receptor beta chain was sequenced during a study of brain T cells in children with intractable seizures. The time point here: blood from clinic visit 5 months post-surgery; TSC patient then seizure free. Surgery cases with the highest brain T cell transcript signatures were chosen for sequencing. Between the trimmed V and J ends, which lost 1 base and 2 bases, there was a span of 17 bases. The CDR3 has 17 residues. Germline-derived CDR1 and CDR2 are SEHNR and FQNEAQ (reference sequence). A remark on this clone: Its antigen is not identified.

General observations from the study: Absence of clones before surgery may stem from lower sequencing depth. Viral specificity was inferred only from CDR3 similarity; HCMV serostatus was unknown.

Repertoires were generated with immunoSEQ multiplex PCR, while TCRdb's copy carries only in-frame clones and drops some. Of approximately 330,000 clones listed, roughly 92% are singletons. The V and J genes are TRBV7-9 and TRBJ2-5, with D maybe TRBD1 (6 bases). This receptor was identified in a boy in the first two years of life with tuberous sclerosis and intractable seizures. Sequences were derived from peripheral blood, sampled approximately 5 months after surgery. CDR3 in amino acids: CASSLGNYRAVQETQYF. DNA for the CDR3: TGTGCCAGCAGCTTAGGCAACTACAGGGCTGTTCAAGAGACCCAGTACTTC.